The sequence of this TCR beta chain was determined in a study of blood T cell repertoires in COVID-19. Germline CDR1 and CDR2: SNHLY and FYNNEI. The CDR3 extends over 13 amino acids. V was shortened by 5 bases and J by 5 bases, with 13 bases between the two germline ends. This clone occurred a few times. Some clones are missing from TCRdb's copy, which holds only in-frame ones; the method was immunoSEQ multiplex PCR. The repertoire consists of about 270,000 clones, with 75% to 90% occurring once and the leading ten covering about 4%. The sample was PBMCs or T cells enriched from blood (not recorded which). The J gene is TRBJ2-7, the V gene TRBV2; weak D call: TRBD1 (5 bases). The receptor was isolated from a woman aged 30 to 39 with acute COVID-19. The CDR3: CASSKGILNEQYF. The CDR3 nucleotides read TGTGCCAGCAGTAAGGGGATATTAAACGAGCAGTACTTC.